These 10 T cell receptor beta chains share one sample of origin, sequenced in a study of blood T cell repertoires in COVID-19. Generated by immunoSEQ multiplex PCR, the TCRdb table keeps only in-frame clones and is missing some. Among 110,000 to 150,000 clones listed, about 82% were seen once. The sample was peripheral blood. Source of these receptors: a woman aged 60-75 years with acute or convalescent COVID-19.

This clone was detected only once. The chain carries TRBV28 and TRBJ1-2; weak D call: TRBD1 (5 bases). From germline, CDR1 is MDHEN and CDR2 SYDVKM. CDR3 length: 14 amino acids. V lost 3 bases and J lost 2, with 10 bases in between. The CDR3 is CASSLYRQNYGYTF. The DNA for the CDR3 is TGTGCCAGCAGTTTGTATCGACAGAACTATGGCTACACCTTC.

This clone has only a few counts. The genes are TRBV7-9 and TRBJ2-5, with D possibly being TRBD2 (6 bases). This CDR3 is built from 16 residues. CDR1 and CDR2 from the germline V gene are SEHNR and FQNEAQ (reference sequence). Trimming took 3 bases from V and 3 from J, leaving 17 bases between them. For the CDR3, the DNA is TGTGCCAGCAGCTTCTCGGGGGAAATTAGGAAAGAGACCCAGTACTTC. Protein sequence: CASSFSGEIRKETQYF. Complete variable domain (other parts from reference TRBV7-9 and TRBJ2-5): DTGVSQNPRHKITKRGQNVTFRCDPISEHNRLYWYRQTLGQGPEFLTYFQNEAQLEKSRLLSDRFSAERPKGSFSTLEIQRTEQGDSAMYLCASSFSGEIRKETQYFGPGTRLLVL.

The chain links TRBV29-1 to TRBJ2-7; 7 positions agree with TRBD1. After removal of 3 bases from V and 2 bases from J, the junction contained 4 bases not matched to a gene. The CDR3 is 13 residues long. CDR1 is SQVTM, CDR2 ANQGSEA, per germline. The CDR3 protein is CSVEGTAPYEQYF. The DNA for the CDR3 is TGCAGCGTTGAGGGGACAGCGCCCTACGAGCAGTACTTC.

This chain links TRBV7-2 with TRBJ2-5; 10 bases are shared with TRBD2. From germline, CDR1 is SGHTA and CDR2 FQGNSA. V shed 5 bases, J shed 5 bases, and the junction held 8 bases outside the gene matches. This CDR3 region has 15 residues. CDR3 bases: TGTGCCAGCAGCCCGGAGCGGGGGGGCGGGGAGACCCAGTACTTC. As protein: CASSPERGGGETQYF. Based on the CDR3 plus reference TRBV7-2 and TRBJ2-5, the full variable domain is GAGVSQSPSNKVTEKGKDVELRCDPISGHTALYWYRQSLGQGLEFLIYFQGNSAPDKSGLPSDRFSAERTGGSVSTLTIQRTQQEDSAVYLCASSPERGGGETQYFGPGTRLLVL.

The rearrangement uses TRBV6-6 and TRBJ2-7; TRBD2 agrees at 11 bases. After removal of 4 bases from V and 6 bases from J, the junction contained 2 bases not matched to a gene. The germline gives CDR1 MNHNY, CDR2 SVGAGI (reference sequence). CDR3 length equals 13 residues. CDR3 region: CASSLGLAGEQYF. Written as DNA, the CDR3 is TGTGCCAGCAGTTTAGGACTAGCGGGCGAGCAGTACTTC.

This sequence joins TRBV10-3 and TRBJ2-7; TRBD1 matches 11 bases. This CDR3 has 13 residues. CDR1 is ENHRY, CDR2 SYGVKD, per germline. The V and J ends lost 4 bases and 5 bases, in that order; junction bases with no gene match: 1. The CDR3 region is CAISGTGGHEQYF. The CDR3 DNA sequence: TGTGCCATCAGTGGGACAGGGGGCCACGAGCAGTACTTC.

On this clone: In the same sample, other DNA sequences code for this CDR3. This chain joins TRBV9 and TRBJ2-2, with unresolved D. From germline, CDR1 is SGDLS and CDR2 YYNGEE. V was clipped by 0 bases and J by 4 bases, with 4 bases between them. The CDR3 has 13 residues. CDR3 DNA sequence: TGTGCCAGCAGCGTAGTCGGCACCGGGGAGCTGTTTTTT. Encoded protein: CASSVVGTGELFF. The whole variable domain, filled in from reference TRBV9 and TRBJ2-2, reads DSGVTQTPKHLITATGQRVTLRCSPRSGDLSVYWYQQSLDQGLQFLIQYYNGEERAKGNILERFSAQQFPDLHSELNLSSLELGDSALYFCASSVVGTGELFFGEGSRLTVL.

The chain joins TRBV7-9 to TRBJ2-1; 8 nucleotides match TRBD2. The CDR3 totals 15 residues. Germline CDR1 reads SEHNR; CDR2 reads FQNEAQ (reference sequence). Trimming took 6 bases from V and 2 from J; bases not matched to a gene: 6. The CDR3 coding sequence is TGTGCCAGCAGACGAGGCGGGGGGCCCTACAATGAGCAGTTCTTC. Residues: CASRRGGGPYNEQFF. Full variable domain (outside the CDR3, taken from reference TRBV7-9 and TRBJ2-1): DTGVSQNPRHKITKRGQNVTFRCDPISEHNRLYWYRQTLGQGPEFLTYFQNEAQLEKSRLLSDRFSAERPKGSFSTLEIQRTEQGDSAMYLCASRRGGGPYNEQFFGPGTRLTVL.

This chain joins TRBV7-9 and TRBJ1-3; D is ambiguous. Trimming removed 5 bases at V and 0 bases at J, with 11 bases between. The CDR3 is made up of 15 amino acids. Germline assignment: CDR1 SEHNR and CDR2 FQNEAQ (reference sequence). The CDR3 is CASSQTPSSGNTIYF. The DNA of the CDR3 is TGTGCCAGCAGCCAGACTCCCAGCTCTGGAAACACCATATATTTT.

This chain connects TRBV5-1 to TRBJ2-1; D not resolved. The ends were cut back, 2 bases at V and 0 bases at J, with 12 bases in the middle. Per germline, CDR1 SGHRS and CDR2 YFSETQ. The CDR3 loop spans 16 amino acids. The CDR3 bases are TGCGCCAGCAGCTTCAGCAGGTCGAGCTCCTACAATGAGCAGTTCTTC. This codes for CASSFSRSSSYNEQFF.